A selection of T cell receptor beta chains follows, all from one sample in a study of CD8+ T cells in alopecia areata. TCRdb keeps only in-frame clones here, not all; method: immunoSEQ multiplex PCR. The sample records about 82,000 clones, roughly half being singletons. Sequencing was carried out using NKG2D-high CD8+ T cells sorted from blood. These receptors all stem from a human donor with alopecia areata. The CDR3 runs from the conserved cysteine through the conserved F or W. A D gene is named only where the DNA matches it firmly. Some rows mark clone size as missing; the rest say once, few, many or name a class of expanded clone.

v_gene	d_gene	abundance	j_gene	CDR3aa	CDR3nt
TRBV27	TRBD2	few	TRBJ2-1	CASTTGGPPYNEQFF	TGTGCCAGCACAACGGGAGGGCCACCGTACAATGAGCAGTTCTTC
TRBV25-1	.	few	TRBJ1-1	CASSLGNTEAFF	TGTGCCAGCAGTCTAGGAAACACTGAAGCTTTCTTT
TRBV2	TRBD1	.	TRBJ2-1	CASSLGQGAFTWLF	TGTGCCAGCAGTTTGGGACAGGGCGCGTTCACGTGGCTCTTC
TRBV7-9	.	medium-sized	TRBJ1-4	CASSLGAGDDEKLFF	TGTGCCAGCAGCTTAGGTGCGGGGGATGATGAAAAACTGTTTTTT
TRBV7-9	.	few	TRBJ2-5	CALRGLQETQYF	TGTGCCTTAAGAGGTCTACAAGAGACCCAGTACTTC
TRBV29-1	.	.	TRBJ1-1	CSVEFRRGTFF	TGCAGCGTTGAATTCCGGCGAGGGACTTTCTTT
TRBV7-9	TRBD2	few	TRBJ2-7	CASSAPGTSGRFSYEQYF	TGTGCCAGCAGCGCACCCGGGACTAGCGGGAGATTCTCCTACGAGCAGTACTTC
TRBV29-1	TRBD1	.	TRBJ2-5	CSVYGQGALETQYF	TGCAGCGTTTATGGACAGGGGGCTCTGGAGACCCAGTACTTC
TRBV27	.	once	TRBJ2-5	CASSSYTLQETQYF	TGTGCCAGCAGTTCCTACACCCTCCAAGAGACCCAGTACTTC
TRBV29-1	.	.	TRBJ2-6	CSALALGASGANVLTF	TGCAGCGCCCTCGCCCTGGGGGCAAGTGGGGCCAACGTCCTGACTTTC
TRBV5-1	.	.	TRBJ2-7	CASSWDGYEQYF	TGCGCCAGCAGCTGGGACGGCTACGAGCAGTACTTC
TRBV29-1	.	.	TRBJ1-1	CSVAWIDQTDTEAFF	TGCAGCGTCGCTTGGATAGACCAAACGGACACTGAAGCTTTCTTT
TRBV25-1	.	.	TRBJ2-7	CASSLSYEQYF	TGTGCCAGCAGTTTATCTTACGAGCAGTACTTC
TRBV4-2	.	.	TRBJ1-2	CASSPRGEFVGYGYTF	TGTGCCAGCAGCCCTAGAGGGGAGTTCGTCGGGTATGGCTACACCTTC
TRBV28	.	.	TRBJ2-7	CASSFGSFSYEQYF	TGTGCCAGCAGTTTTGGGTCGTTCTCCTACGAGCAGTACTTC
TRBV29-1	TRBD2	few	TRBJ2-5	CSVEGGEETQYF	TGCAGCGTTGAGGGAGGGGAAGAGACCCAGTACTTC
TRBV29-1	.	.	TRBJ1-5	CSVVQGNQPQHF	TGCAGCGTTGTACAGGGCAATCAGCCCCAGCATTTT
TRBV1	.	.	TRBJ2-3	CTSSQEVNPRARIPPTTDTQYF	TGCACCAGCAGCCAAGAGGTAAACCCGAGGGCGAGGATACCTCCAACCACAGATACGCAGTATTTT
TRBV27	.	.	TRBJ2-7	CASSHRGSYEQYF	TGTGCCAGCAGCCATAGGGGCTCCTACGAGCAGTACTTC
TRBV7-9	.	once	TRBJ2-7	CASSWLGEQYF	TGTGCCAGCAGCTGGTTGGGCGAGCAGTACTTC
TRBV6-6	TRBD2	once	TRBJ2-5	CASSYSAGGETQYF	TGTGCCAGCAGTTACTCGGCGGGAGGAGAGACCCAGTACTTC
TRBV29-1	TRBD1	few	TRBJ2-7	CSASTGLGEQYF	TGCAGCGCTTCGACAGGGCTGGGCGAGCAGTACTTC
TRBV28	TRBD2	.	TRBJ2-1	CASSRLPTAGVGNEQFF	TGTGCCAGCAGTCGCTTGCCCACAGCGGGAGTGGGGAATGAGCAGTTCTTC
TRBV27	.	.	TRBJ1-2	CASSPRGANYGYTF	TGTGCCAGCAGTCCCCGGGGGGCTAACTATGGCTACACCTTC
TRBV20-1	.	few	TRBJ2-2	CSSYGPGELFF	TGCAGTTCCTACGGACCCGGGGAGCTGTTTTTT
TRBV6-6	.	few	TRBJ2-7	CASTTGLNYEQYF	TGTGCCAGCACAACGGGACTGAACTACGAGCAGTACTTC
TRBV25-1	.	.	TRBJ1-5	CASSDEGVQPQHF	TGTGCCAGCAGTGATGAGGGGGTTCAGCCCCAGCATTTT
TRBV7-9	TRBD2	.	TRBJ2-7	CASSLMPSGVYEQYF	TGTGCCAGCAGCTTAATGCCTAGCGGGGTCTACGAGCAGTACTTC
TRBV7-9	.	.	TRBJ2-1	CASTGSSYNEQFF	TGTGCCAGCACGGGTAGCTCCTACAATGAGCAGTTCTTC
TRBV29-1	.	.	TRBJ2-1	CSVELYNEQFF	TGCAGCGTTGAGCTGTACAATGAGCAGTTCTTC
TRBV30	TRBD2	few	TRBJ2-2	CAWSVLAGVLGELFF	TGTGCCTGGAGTGTATTAGCGGGAGTTCTGGGGGAGCTGTTTTTT
TRBV7-2	TRBD1	.	TRBJ2-7	CASSDDRALYEQYF	TGTGCCAGCAGCGATGACAGGGCACTCTACGAGCAGTACTTC
TRBV2	TRBD1	.	TRBJ1-3	CASSGTVSGNTIYF	TGTGCCAGCAGCGGGACAGTCTCTGGAAACACCATATATTTT